This T cell receptor (beta chain) originates from a study of T cell changes during pregnancy in multiple sclerosis. J lost 5 bases, V lost 4 bases, and 11 bases had no gene match. Germline V gene data show CDR1 as SGHTA and CDR2 as FQGNSA. The CDR3 is made up of 16 amino acids. The assay was immunoSEQ multiplex PCR, and TCRdb's table has in-frame clones only and misses some. The sample holds roughly 30,000 clones, 80% to 90% seen once. The rearrangement joins TRBV7-2 to TRBJ2-1, with 7 bases matching TRBD2. This TCR derives from a female donor in good health, enrolled as a control in a pregnancy study. The sample was CD4+ T cells from peripheral blood mononuclear cells, taken in the first trimester of pregnancy. The CDR3 region is CASSSVAGQFNNEQFF. CDR3 in DNA: TGTGCCAGCAGCTCTGTAGCGGGTCAATTTAACAATGAGCAGTTCTTC.